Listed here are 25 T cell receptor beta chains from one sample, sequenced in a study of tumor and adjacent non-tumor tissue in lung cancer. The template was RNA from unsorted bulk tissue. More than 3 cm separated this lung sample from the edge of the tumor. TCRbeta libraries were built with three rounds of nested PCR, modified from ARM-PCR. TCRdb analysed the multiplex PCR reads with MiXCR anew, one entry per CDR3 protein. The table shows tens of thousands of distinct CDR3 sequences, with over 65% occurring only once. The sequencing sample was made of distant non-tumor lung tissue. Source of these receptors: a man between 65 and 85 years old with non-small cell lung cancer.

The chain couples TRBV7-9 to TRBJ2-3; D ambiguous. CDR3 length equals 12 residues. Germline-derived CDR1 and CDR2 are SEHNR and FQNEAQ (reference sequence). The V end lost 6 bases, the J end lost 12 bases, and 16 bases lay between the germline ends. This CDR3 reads CASSSPRDAQYF. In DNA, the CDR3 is TGTGCCAGCAGTTCCCCCCGTGATGCCCAGTATTTT. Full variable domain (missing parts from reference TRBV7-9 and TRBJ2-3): DTGVSQNPRHKITKRGQNVTFRCDPISEHNRLYWYRQTLGQGPEFLTYFQNEAQLEKSRLLSDRFSAERPKGSFSTLEIQRTEQGDSAMYLCASSSPRDAQYFGPGTRLTVL.

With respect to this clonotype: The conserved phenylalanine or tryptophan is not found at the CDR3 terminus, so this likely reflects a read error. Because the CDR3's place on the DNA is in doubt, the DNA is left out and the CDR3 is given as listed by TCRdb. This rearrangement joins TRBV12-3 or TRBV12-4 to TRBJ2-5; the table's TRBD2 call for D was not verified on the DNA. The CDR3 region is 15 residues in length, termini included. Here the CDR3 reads CASNGLAGVVETQCS.

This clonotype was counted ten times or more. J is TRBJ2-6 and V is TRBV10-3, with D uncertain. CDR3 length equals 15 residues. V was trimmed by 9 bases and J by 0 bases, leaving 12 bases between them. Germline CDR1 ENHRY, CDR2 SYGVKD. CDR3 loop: CAIEQENSGANVLTF. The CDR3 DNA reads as TGTGCCATAGAACAAGAGAACTCTGGGGCCAACGTCCTGACTTTC.

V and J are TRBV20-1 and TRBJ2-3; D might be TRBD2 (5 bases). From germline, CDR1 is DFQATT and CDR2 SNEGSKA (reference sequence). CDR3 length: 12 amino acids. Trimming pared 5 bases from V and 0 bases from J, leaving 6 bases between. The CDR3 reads CSACGSTDTQYF. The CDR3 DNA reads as TGCAGTGCTTGCGGGAGCACAGATACGCAGTATTTT.

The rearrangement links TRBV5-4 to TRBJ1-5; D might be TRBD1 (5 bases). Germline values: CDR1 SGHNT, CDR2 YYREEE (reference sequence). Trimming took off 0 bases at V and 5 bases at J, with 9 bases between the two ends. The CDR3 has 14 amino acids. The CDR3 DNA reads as TGTGCCAGCAGCTTGGGGGGGATTGATCAGCCCCAGCATTTT. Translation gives CASSLGGIDQPQHF.

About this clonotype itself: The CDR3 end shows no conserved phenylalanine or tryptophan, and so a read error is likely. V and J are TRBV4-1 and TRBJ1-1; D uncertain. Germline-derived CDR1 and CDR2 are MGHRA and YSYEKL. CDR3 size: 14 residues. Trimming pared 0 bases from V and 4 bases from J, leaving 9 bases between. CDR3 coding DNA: TGCGCCAGCAGCCAAGATTTCAGTCCCACTGAAGCTTTCTCT. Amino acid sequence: CASSQDFSPTEAFS.

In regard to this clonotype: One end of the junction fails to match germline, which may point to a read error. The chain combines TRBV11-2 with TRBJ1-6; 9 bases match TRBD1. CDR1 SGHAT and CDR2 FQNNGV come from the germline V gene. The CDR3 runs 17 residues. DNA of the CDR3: TGTCCCAGCAGCGAATGGGACAGGGCCCCTTCTATTTCACCCCTCCAATTT. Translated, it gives CPSSEWDRAPSISPLQF.

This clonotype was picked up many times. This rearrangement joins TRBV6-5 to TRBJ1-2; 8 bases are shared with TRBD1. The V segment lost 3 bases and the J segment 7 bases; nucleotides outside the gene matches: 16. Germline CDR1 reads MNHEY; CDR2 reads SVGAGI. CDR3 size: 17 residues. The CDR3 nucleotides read TGTGCCAGCAGTTATGGTGGGACAGGTACTCTATTCGGTGGCTACACCTTC. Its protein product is CASSYGGTGTLFGGYTF.

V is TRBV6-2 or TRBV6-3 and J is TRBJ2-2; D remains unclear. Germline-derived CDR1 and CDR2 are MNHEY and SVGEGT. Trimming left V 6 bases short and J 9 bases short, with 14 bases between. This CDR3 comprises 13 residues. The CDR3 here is CASSRINIRELFF. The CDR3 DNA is TGTGCCAGCAGCAGAATTAACATCAGGGAGCTGTTTTTT.

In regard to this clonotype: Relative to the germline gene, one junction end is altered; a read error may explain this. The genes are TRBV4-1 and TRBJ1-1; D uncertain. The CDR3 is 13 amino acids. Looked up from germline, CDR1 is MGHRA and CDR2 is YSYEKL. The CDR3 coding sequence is TGCGCCAGCAGCACCCATGGTGGCAATGAAGCTATCTTT. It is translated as CASSTHGGNEAIF.

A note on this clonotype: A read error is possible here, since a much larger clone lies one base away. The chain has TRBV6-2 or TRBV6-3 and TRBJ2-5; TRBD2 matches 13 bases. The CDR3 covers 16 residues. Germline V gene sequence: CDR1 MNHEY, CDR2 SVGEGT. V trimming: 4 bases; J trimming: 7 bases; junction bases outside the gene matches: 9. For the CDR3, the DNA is TGTGCCAGCAGTTCCGGACTAGCGGGAGATTTGGTGACCCAGTACTTC. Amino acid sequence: CASSSGLAGDLVTQYF.

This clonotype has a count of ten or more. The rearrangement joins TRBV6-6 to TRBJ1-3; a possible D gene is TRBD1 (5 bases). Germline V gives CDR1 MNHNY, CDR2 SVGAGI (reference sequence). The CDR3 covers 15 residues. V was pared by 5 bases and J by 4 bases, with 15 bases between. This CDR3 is CASSAGHLSGNTIYF. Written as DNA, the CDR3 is TGTGCCAGCAGTGCCGGACATCTCTCCGGAAACACCATATATTTT.

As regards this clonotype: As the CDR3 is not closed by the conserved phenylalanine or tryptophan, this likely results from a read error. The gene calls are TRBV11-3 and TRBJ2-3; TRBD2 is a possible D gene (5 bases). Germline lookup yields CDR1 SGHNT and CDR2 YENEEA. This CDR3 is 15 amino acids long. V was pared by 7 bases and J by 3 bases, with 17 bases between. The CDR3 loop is CASTRREVRTDTQYV. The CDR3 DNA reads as TGTGCCAGCACCCGTCGGGAAGTAAGAACAGATACGCAGTATGTG.

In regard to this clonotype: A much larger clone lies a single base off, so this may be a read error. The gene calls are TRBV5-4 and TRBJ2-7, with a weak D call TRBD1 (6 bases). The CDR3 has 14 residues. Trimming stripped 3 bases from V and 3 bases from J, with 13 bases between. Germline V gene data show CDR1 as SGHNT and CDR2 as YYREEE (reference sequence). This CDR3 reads CASSYGTWGYEQYF. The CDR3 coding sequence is TGTGCCAGCAGCTACGGGACATGGGGCTACGAGCAGTACTTC.

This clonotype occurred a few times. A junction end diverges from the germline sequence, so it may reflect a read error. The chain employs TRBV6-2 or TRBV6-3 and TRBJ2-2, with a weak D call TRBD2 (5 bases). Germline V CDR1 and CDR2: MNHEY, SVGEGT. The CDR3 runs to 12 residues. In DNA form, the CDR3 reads TGTGCAAGCAGTACCAAAACCGGGGAGCTGCTTTTT. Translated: CASSTKTGELLF.

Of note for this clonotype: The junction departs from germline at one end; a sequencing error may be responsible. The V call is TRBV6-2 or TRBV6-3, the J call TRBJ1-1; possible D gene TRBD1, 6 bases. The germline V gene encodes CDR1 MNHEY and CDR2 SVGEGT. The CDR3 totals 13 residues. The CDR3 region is CASSQQGRSEALF. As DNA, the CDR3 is TGTGCCAGCAGTCAACAGGGTAGGTCTGAAGCTCTCTTT.

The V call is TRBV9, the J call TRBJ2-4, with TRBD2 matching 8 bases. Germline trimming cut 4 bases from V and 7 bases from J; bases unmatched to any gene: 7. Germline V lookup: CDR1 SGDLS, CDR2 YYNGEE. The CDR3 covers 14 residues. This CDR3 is CASSPQIAGNIQYF. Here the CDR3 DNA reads TGTGCCAGCAGCCCACAGATAGCGGGGAACATTCAGTACTTC.

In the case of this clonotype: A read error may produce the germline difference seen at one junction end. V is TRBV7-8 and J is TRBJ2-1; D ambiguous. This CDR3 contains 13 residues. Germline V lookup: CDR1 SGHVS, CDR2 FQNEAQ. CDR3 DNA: TGTGCCACCAGCTTCCCCCCAAGGGATGAGCAATTCTTC. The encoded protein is CATSFPPRDEQFF.

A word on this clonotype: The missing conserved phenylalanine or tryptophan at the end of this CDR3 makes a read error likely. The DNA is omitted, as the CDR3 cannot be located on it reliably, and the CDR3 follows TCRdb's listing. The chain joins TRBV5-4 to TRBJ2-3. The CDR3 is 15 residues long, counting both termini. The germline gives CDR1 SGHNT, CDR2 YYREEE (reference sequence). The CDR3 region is CASSLTQTQTDTRYI.

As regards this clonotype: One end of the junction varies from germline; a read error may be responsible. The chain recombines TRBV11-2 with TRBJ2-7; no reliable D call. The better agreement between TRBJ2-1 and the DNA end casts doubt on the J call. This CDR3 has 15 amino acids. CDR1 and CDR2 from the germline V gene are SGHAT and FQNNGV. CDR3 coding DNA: TGTACCAGCAGCTTAGATCGAGGTGGCCGGTACGAGCAGTTCTTC. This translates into CTSSLDRGGRYEQFF.

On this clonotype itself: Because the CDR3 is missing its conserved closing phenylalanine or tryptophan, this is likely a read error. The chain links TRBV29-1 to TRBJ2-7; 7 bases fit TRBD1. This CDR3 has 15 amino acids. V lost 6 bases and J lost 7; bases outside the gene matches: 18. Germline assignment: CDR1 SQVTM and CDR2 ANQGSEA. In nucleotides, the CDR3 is TGCAGCGTCGGCGAGTCGACAGGGCCCCCGGGGGAGCAGTACTCC. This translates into CSVGESTGPPGEQYS.

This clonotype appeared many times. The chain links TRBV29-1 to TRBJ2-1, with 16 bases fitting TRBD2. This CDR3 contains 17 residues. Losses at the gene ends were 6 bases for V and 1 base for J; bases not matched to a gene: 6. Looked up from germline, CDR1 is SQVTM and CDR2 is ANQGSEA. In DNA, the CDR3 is TGCAGCGTAGCGGGACTAGCGGGAGGGGAGTCCTACAATGAGCAGTTCTTC. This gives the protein CSVAGLAGGESYNEQFF.

CDR3 residues: CSVLTYSNQPQYF. The CDR3 DNA follows: TGCAGCGTTTTGACTTATAGCAATCAACCCCAGTATTTT. V and J are TRBV29-1 and TRBJ1-5; D is unclear. The J call could be wrong; TRBJ2-3 is a better fit for the DNA end. This CDR3 has 13 amino acids. CDR1 is SQVTM and CDR2 is ANQGSEA in the germline V gene.

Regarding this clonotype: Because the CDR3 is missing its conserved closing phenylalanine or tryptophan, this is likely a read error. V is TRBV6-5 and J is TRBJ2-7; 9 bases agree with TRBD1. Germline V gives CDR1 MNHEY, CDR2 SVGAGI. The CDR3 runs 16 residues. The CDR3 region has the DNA TGTGCCTGCAGTTACTCGTTTACAGGGGGCAGTTGCGAGCAGTACTTA. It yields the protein CACSYSFTGGSCEQYL.

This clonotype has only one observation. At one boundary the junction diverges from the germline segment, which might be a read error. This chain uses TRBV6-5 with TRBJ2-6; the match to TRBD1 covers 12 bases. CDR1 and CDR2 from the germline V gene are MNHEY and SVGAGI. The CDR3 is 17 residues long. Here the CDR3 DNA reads TGTGCCAGCTGTTCCGGGACAGGGGGCTCTGGGGCCAACGTTCTGATTTTC. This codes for CASCSGTGGSGANVLIF.